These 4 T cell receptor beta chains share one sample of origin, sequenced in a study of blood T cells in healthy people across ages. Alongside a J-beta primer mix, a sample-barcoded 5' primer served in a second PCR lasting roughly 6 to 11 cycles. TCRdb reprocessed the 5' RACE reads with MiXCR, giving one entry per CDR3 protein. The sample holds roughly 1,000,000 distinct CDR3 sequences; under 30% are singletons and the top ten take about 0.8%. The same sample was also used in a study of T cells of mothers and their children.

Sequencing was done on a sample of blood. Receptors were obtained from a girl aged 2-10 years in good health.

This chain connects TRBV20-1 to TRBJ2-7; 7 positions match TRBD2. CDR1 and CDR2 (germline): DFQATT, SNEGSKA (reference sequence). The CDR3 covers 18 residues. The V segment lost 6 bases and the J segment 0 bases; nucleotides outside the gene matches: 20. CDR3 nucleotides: TGCAGTGCCAAGGGTGGTCTAGCGGCCCCCCGGGGCTCCTACGAGCAGTACTTC. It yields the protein CSAKGGLAAPRGSYEQYF.

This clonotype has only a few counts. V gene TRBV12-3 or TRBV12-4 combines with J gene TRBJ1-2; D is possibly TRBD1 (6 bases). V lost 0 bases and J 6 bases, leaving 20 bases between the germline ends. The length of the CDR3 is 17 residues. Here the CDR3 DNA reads TGTGCCAGCAGTTTAGCAACCGTAGGACAGCGGATTGATGGCTACACCTTC. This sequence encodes CASSLATVGQRIDGYTF.

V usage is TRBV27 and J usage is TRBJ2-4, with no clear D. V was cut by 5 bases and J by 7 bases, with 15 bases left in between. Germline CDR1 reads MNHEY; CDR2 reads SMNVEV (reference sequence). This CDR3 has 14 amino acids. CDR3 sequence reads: CASSQETGGNIQYF. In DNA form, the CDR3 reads TGTGCCAGCAGTCAAGAGACCGGTGGGAACATTCAGTACTTC.

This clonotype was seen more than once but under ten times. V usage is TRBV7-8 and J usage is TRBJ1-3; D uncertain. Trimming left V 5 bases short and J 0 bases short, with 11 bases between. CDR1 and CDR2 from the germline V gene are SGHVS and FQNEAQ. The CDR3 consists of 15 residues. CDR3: CASSRDGLSGNTIYF. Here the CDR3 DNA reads TGTGCCAGCAGCCGCGACGGACTCTCTGGAAACACCATATATTTT.